This T cell receptor (beta chain) was captured by sequencing in a study of neurological immune-mediated disorders. This CDR3 has 15 amino acids. Germline CDR1 is SNHLY and CDR2 is FYNNEI. The V end was cut by 3 bases, the J end by 2 bases, with 11 bases between. In this sample, this clonotype turned up many times. Time point defined: longitudinal time-point 1 (baseline). 2 million unsorted PBMCs were stored in RNAlater at -80 °C before RNA extraction. The cDNA came from 5'RACE, which used 10-nucleotide random UMIs. TCRdb re-derived calls from the 5' RACE reads in MiXCR, one entry per CDR3 protein. There are 55,000 to 70,000 distinct CDR3 sequences in the sample; over 8.5% occur only once, and about 6.3% lies in the top ten.

This chain links TRBV2 with TRBJ1-5; D is perhaps TRBD1 (6 bases). This TCR derives from a male donor with HTLV-1-associated myelopathy (HAM/TSP). Input material: PBMCs. The CDR3 DNA reads TGTGCCAGCAGTGATATGGGGGCTGGCAATCAGCCCCAGCATTTT. It specifies CASSDMGAGNQPQHF. Based on the CDR3 plus reference TRBV2 and TRBJ1-5, the full variable domain is EPEVTQTPSHQVTQMGQEVILRCVPISNHLYFYWYRQILGQKVEFLVSFYNNEISEKSEIFDDQFSVERPDGSNFTLKIRSTKLEDSAMYFCASSDMGAGNQPQHFGDGTRLSIL.